This is a list of T cell receptor beta chains from one sample in a study of technical replicates of blood from a few donors. Data came from immunoSEQ multiplex PCR; TCRdb stores just in-frame clones and leaves some out. The sample holds 74,000 or so clones, 80% to 95% seen once. The sequenced sample consisted of T cells isolated from PBMCs. The receptors originated from a human donor in good health. CDR3s include the opening cysteine and the closing phenylalanine or tryptophan. D genes are given only for firm matches. Clone size is stated in some rows and not others, as once, few, many or a class when expanded.

abundance	v_gene	d_gene	len	j_gene	CDR3nt	CDR3aa
few	TRBV21-1	.	16	TRBJ1-1	TGTGCCAGCAGCAAATCATCGACAGGGCGTGACACTGAAGCTTTCTTT	CASSKSSTGRDTEAFF
few	TRBV2	TRBD2	15	TRBJ2-5	TGTGCCAGCAGTGCTAGCGGTGATTCTGGGGAGACCCAGTACTTC	CASSASGDSGETQYF
.	TRBV2	.	14	TRBJ1-1	TGTGCCAGCAGGACGGACAAGGGGGGGTCTGAAGCTTTCTTT	CASRTDKGGSEAFF
.	TRBV6-1	.	14	TRBJ2-5	TGTGCCGCGGAGCGGGCCGGGTTGGTAGAGACCCAGTACTTC	CAAERAGLVETQYF
.	TRBV21-1	.	19	TRBJ2-1	TGTGCCAGCACCATTCCAATCCGACATGAGACTAGCGACTACAATGAGCAGTTCTTC	CASTIPIRHETSDYNEQFF
.	TRBV6-4	.	16	TRBJ1-1	TGTGCCAGCAGTGACCAGGAACCCATTATGAACACTGAAGCTTTCTTT	CASSDQEPIMNTEAFF
once	TRBV4-1	.	13	TRBJ2-5	TGCGCCAGCAGCTTCGGGGTTCAAGAGACCCAGTACTTC	CASSFGVQETQYF
.	TRBV5-6	TRBD2	15	TRBJ2-5	TGTGCCAGCAGCTTGTGGACTAGCGGGAGCCAGACCCAGTACTTC	CASSLWTSGSQTQYF
.	TRBV5-1	.	14	TRBJ2-2	TGCGCCAGCAGCTTGGATTGGACTCCGGGGGAGCTGTTTTTT	CASSLDWTPGELFF
.	TRBV18	TRBD2	18	TRBJ2-7	TGTGCCAGCTCACAAAACTTACCACTAGCGGGAGAAACATACGAGCAGTACTTC	CASSQNLPLAGETYEQYF